The 5 T cell receptor beta chains given below trace back to one sample, sequenced in a study of T cells in Graves' hyperthyroidism and ophthalmopathy. What was amplified from RNA transcripts were TCR beta CDR3 regions. RT-PCR in the first round (using the HTBI primer set) targeted the TCR CDR3. TCRdb redid the calling of the multiplex PCR reads with MiXCR, one entry per CDR3 protein. The table shows about 600,000 distinct CDR3 sequences, with 16% occurring only once. Sequenced input: blood. The source of these receptors is a woman between 35 and 50 years old with Graves' ophthalmopathy.

This clonotype showed up many times. The chain combines TRBV20-1 with TRBJ2-7, with D possibly TRBD2 on 7 matching bases. The CDR3 spans 15 residues. Germline assignment: CDR1 DFQATT and CDR2 SNEGSKA (reference sequence). V dropped 3 bases and J dropped 2 bases, with 17 bases sitting between them. The CDR3 region has the DNA TGCAGTGCTAGCGAGGCGGGGAGGGGGACCTACGAGCAGTACTTC. As protein: CSASEAGRGTYEQYF.

This clonotype has ten or more counts. The V and J genes are TRBV2 and TRBJ2-6; D remains unclear. V was pared by 4 bases and J by 2 bases, with 3 bases between. This CDR3 comprises 13 residues. Germline V lookup: CDR1 SNHLY, CDR2 FYNNEI. CDR3 nucleotide sequence: TGTGCCAGCAGTGGGCCTGGGGCCAACGTCCTGACTTTC. This translates into CASSGPGANVLTF.

This clonotype was recorded many times. This chain uses TRBV7-9 with TRBJ2-1; D gene uncertain. CDR3 length equals 15 residues. Germline-derived CDR1 and CDR2 are SEHNR and FQNEAQ (reference sequence). V lost 5 bases to trimming and J lost 2 bases, with 13 bases between them. Here the CDR3 reads CASSPYARTYNEQFF. DNA of the CDR3: TGTGCCAGCAGCCCCTATGCCCGGACCTACAATGAGCAGTTCTTC.

This clonotype has ten or more counts. This chain uses TRBV2 with TRBJ1-2, with 7 nucleotides matching TRBD1. J lost 2 bases, V lost 4 bases, and 7 bases had no gene match. The CDR3 has 15 amino acids. Germline assignment: CDR1 SNHLY and CDR2 FYNNEI. The CDR3 DNA reads TGTGCCAGCAGTGGACCATTGACAGGGAACTATGGCTACACCTTC. Its protein is CASSGPLTGNYGYTF.

This clonotype has at least ten counts. The rearrangement uses TRBV2 and TRBJ1-1; possibly TRBD1 for D (6 bases). Germline loops: CDR1 SNHLY, CDR2 FYNNEI. The CDR3 length is 14 residues. Trimming removed 7 bases at V and 2 bases at J, with 14 bases between. CDR3 in DNA: TGTGCCAGCATAGATGGACAGAGAAACACTGAAGCTTTCTTT. Amino acids: CASIDGQRNTEAFF. The full variable domain, rest sourced from reference TRBV2 and TRBJ1-1, is EPEVTQTPSHQVTQMGQEVILRCVPISNHLYFYWYRQILGQKVEFLVSFYNNEISEKSEIFDDQFSVERPDGSNFTLKIRSTKLEDSAMYFCASIDGQRNTEAFFGQGTRLTVV.